A single sample gave rise to the 7 T cell receptor beta chains below, sequenced in a study of T cells after yellow fever vaccination. In TCRdb, the 5' RACE reads were re-called with MiXCR into one record per CDR3 protein. This sample has under 300,000 distinct CDR3 sequences, with about 7.1% found just once. The sample was CD4+ T cells sorted from PBMCs, taken 15 days after the yellow fever booster vaccination. The origin of the receptors is a man younger than 40 who received the YFV17D yellow fever vaccine.

The chain carries TRBV15 and TRBJ1-2, with D hard to call. V gave up 1 base and J gave up 4 bases, with 19 bases separating them. Per the germline V gene, CDR1 is LNHNV and CDR2 is YYDKDF (reference sequence). CDR3 length equals 17 residues. CDR3 in amino acids: CATSRGGSALPRYGYTF. In DNA form, the CDR3 reads TGTGCCACCAGCAGAGGTGGGTCAGCCCTTCCCCGCTATGGCTACACCTTC.

This clonotype was found many times. This chain links TRBV5-6 with TRBJ2-3; D remains unclear. The ends were cut back, 0 bases at V and 2 bases at J, with 4 bases in the middle. Germline loops: CDR1 SGHDT, CDR2 YYEEEE. CDR3 size: 13 residues. The CDR3 here is CASSLGNTDTQYF. The CDR3 region has the DNA TGTGCCAGCAGCTTGGGCAACACAGATACGCAGTATTTT.

This clonotype has just a few counts. The chain carries TRBV7-2 and TRBJ2-1, with D unclear. V was pared by 6 bases and J by 10 bases, with 10 bases between. The CDR3 covers 11 residues. The germline V gene encodes CDR1 SGHTA and CDR2 FQGNSA. CDR3 DNA sequence: TGTGCCAGCAGGGCAACCGGAGAGCAGTTCTTC. This sequence encodes CASRATGEQFF.

This chain links TRBV29-1 with TRBJ1-2; D call uncertain. V was trimmed by 5 bases and J by 3 bases, leaving 10 bases between them. Germline V lookup: CDR1 SQVTM, CDR2 ANQGSEA. This CDR3 has 12 residues. For the CDR3, the DNA is TGCAGCGTTCTTAACAGCCACTATGGCTACACCTTC. This translates into CSVLNSHYGYTF.

This clonotype was counted ten times or more. The J gene is TRBJ2-7, the V gene TRBV7-2, with D possibly matching TRBD2 (6 bases). Germline CDR1 reads SGHTA; CDR2 reads FQGNSA. The V gene lost 5 bases and the J gene lost 4 bases, with 18 bases spanning the gap. The CDR3 length is 15 residues. The CDR3 is CASSARAGGEYEQYF. DNA of the CDR3: TGTGCCAGCAGCGCACGGGCCGGGGGAGAATACGAGCAGTACTTC.

Notes on this clonotype: A much larger clone differs by one base, so this may be a read error. The chain is built from TRBV5-1 and TRBJ2-5; D is ambiguous. There are 13 residues in the CDR3. Per germline, CDR1 SGHRS and CDR2 YFSETQ. The CDR3 bases are TGCGCCAGCTGCTTGTTCTCAGAAGAGACCCAGTACTTC. Amino acid sequence: CASCLFSEETQYF. The entire variable domain, with the rest obtained from reference TRBV5-1 and TRBJ2-5, is as follows: KAGVTQTPRYLIKTRGQQVTLSCSPISGHRSVSWYQQTPGQGLQFLFEYFSETQRNKGNFPGRFSGRQFSNSRSEMNVSTLELGDSALYLCASCLFSEETQYFGPGTRLLVL.

The chain links TRBV20-1 to TRBJ2-1; 8 bases line up with TRBD2. Trimming removed 1 base from V and 0 bases from J; junction bases left unmatched: 11. CDR1 DFQATT and CDR2 SNEGSKA come from the germline V gene (reference sequence). The CDR3 is 18 residues long. CDR3 in DNA: TGCAGTGCTAGAGTTCCGAATAAAGGACTAGCCTCCTACAATGAGCAGTTCTTC. It translates to CSARVPNKGLASYNEQFF.